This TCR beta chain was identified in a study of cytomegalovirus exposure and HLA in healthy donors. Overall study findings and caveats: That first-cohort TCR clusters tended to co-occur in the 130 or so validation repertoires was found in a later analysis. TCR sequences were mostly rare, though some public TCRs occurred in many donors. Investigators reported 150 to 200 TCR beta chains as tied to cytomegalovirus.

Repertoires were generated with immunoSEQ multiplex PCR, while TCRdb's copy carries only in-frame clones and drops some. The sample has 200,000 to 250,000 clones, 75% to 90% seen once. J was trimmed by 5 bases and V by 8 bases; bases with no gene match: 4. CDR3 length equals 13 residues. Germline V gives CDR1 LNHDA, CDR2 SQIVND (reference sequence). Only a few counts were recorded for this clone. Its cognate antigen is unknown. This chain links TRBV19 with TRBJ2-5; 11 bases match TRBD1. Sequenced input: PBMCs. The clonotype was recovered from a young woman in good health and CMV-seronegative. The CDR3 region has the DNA TGTGCCAGTGGGGACAGGGGGTCCGAGACCCAGTACTTC. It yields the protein CASGDRGSETQYF.